A single sample gave rise to the 15 T cell receptor beta chains below, sequenced in a study of T cell repertoires in cytomegalovirus infection. No antigens are known for them. TCRdb reprocessed the reads via MiXCR and lists one record per CDR3 protein. The table includes about 920,000 distinct CDR3 sequences, more than 25% detected once. The source material was cultured CD8+ T cells from PBMCs, sampled from culture after CMV antigen stimulation. The receptors were gathered from a human donor in good health (CMV status not recorded). Some clones in this sample may be carry-over from other donors' samples.

V is TRBV27 and J is TRBJ2-7; either TRBD1 or TRBD2 may fit D (6 bases each). Germline V lookup: CDR1 MNHEY, CDR2 SMNVEV (reference sequence). The CDR3 extends over 15 amino acids. V lost 0 bases and J 3 bases, leaving 12 bases between the germline ends. DNA of the CDR3: TGTGCCAGCAGTTTATCTGGAGGGGGAGGCTACGAGCAGTACGTC. Translated: CASSLSGGGGYEQYV.

This clonotype was seen a few times. The chain joins TRBV15 to TRBJ2-3; D uncertain. CDR1 is LNHNV, CDR2 YYDKDF, per germline (reference sequence). Trimming pared 0 bases from V and 7 bases from J, leaving 5 bases between. The CDR3 is 12 amino acids. The CDR3 sequence: CATSRDHNTQYF. In DNA form, the CDR3 reads TGTGCCACCAGCAGAGATCATAATACGCAGTATTTT.

This clonotype was observed a handful of times. The rearrangement uses TRBV19 and TRBJ1-6; D unclear. V was shortened by 5 bases and J by 2 bases, with 13 bases between the two germline ends. CDR1 and CDR2 (germline): LNHDA, SQIVND (reference sequence). CDR3 length equals 16 residues. The CDR3 reads CASSPEKKTYNSPLHF. The CDR3 nucleotides read TGTGCCAGTAGTCCGGAGAAGAAAACCTATAATTCACCCCTCCACTTT.

A few counts support this clonotype. V gene TRBV27 combines with J gene TRBJ2-2; the D is unclear. The CDR3 extends over 13 amino acids. The germline gives CDR1 MNHEY, CDR2 SMNVEV (reference sequence). V was clipped by 8 bases and J by 2 bases, with 9 bases between them. In nucleotides, the CDR3 is TGTGCCAGCCCTACAGCTAACACCGGGGAGCTGTTTTTT. It encodes CASPTANTGELFF.

The V and J genes are TRBV19 and TRBJ1-2; D remains unclear. Germline lookup yields CDR1 LNHDA and CDR2 SQIVND (reference sequence). CDR3 size: 13 residues. V was pared by 8 bases and J by 4 bases, with 14 bases between. CDR3 nucleotides: TGTGCCAGTGAGGGATTGAGGAGCTATGGCTACACCTTC. Its translation: CASEGLRSYGYTF.

The V call is TRBV11-3, the J call TRBJ2-2; 9 positions agree with TRBD2. V dropped 3 bases and J dropped 6; count of bases not matched to a gene: 5. This CDR3 spans 15 amino acids. Germline CDR1 and CDR2: SGHNT and YENEEA. The CDR3 region has the DNA TGTGCCAGCAGCTTCGGCGGGGGGGCTCCCGGGGAGCTGTTTTTT. Its translation is CASSFGGGAPGELFF.

This clonotype was detected a few times. The chain couples TRBV6-2 or TRBV6-3 to TRBJ2-1; D is unresolved. This CDR3 spans 15 amino acids. In germline, CDR1 is MNHEY, CDR2 SVGEGT. Trimming took off 2 bases at V and 2 bases at J, with 10 bases between the two ends. Here the CDR3 DNA reads TGTGCCAGCAGTTACCCCATCGCCCCCTACAATGAGCAGTTCTTC. As protein: CASSYPIAPYNEQFF.

J is TRBJ1-6 and V is TRBV27; D is unresolved. The ends were cut back, 3 bases at V and 10 bases at J, with 16 bases in the middle. The CDR3 contains 15 residues. Germline V gene sequence: CDR1 MNHEY, CDR2 SMNVEV (reference sequence). The chain's CDR3 is CASSLGESSGSPLHF. The DNA of the CDR3 is TGTGCCAGCAGTTTGGGAGAAAGCTCGGGGTCACCCCTCCACTTT.

As to this clonotype: With a far larger clone one base away, a read error is the likely cause. The CDR3 region is CASSLATKAFF. In DNA form, the CDR3 reads TGTGCCAGCAGCTTAGCCACTAAAGCTTTCTTT. V usage is TRBV7-2 and J usage is TRBJ1-1; D not certain. The V gene's germline CDR1 is SGHTA and CDR2 FQGNSA. The CDR3 spans 11 residues.

This clonotype was observed a few times. This sequence joins TRBV6-2 or TRBV6-3 and TRBJ2-7; 12 bases map to TRBD2. Losses at the gene ends were 2 bases for V and 7 bases for J; bases not matched to a gene: 9. The CDR3 is made up of 16 amino acids. CDR1 and CDR2 from the germline V gene are MNHEY and SVGEGT. The CDR3 DNA reads as TGTGCCAGCAGTTACGAGCTTACCGGGACTAGCGGGGAGCAGTACGTC. Translated, it gives CASSYELTGTSGEQYV.

This chain connects TRBV12-3 or TRBV12-4 to TRBJ1-1; weak D call: TRBD1 (6 bases). The length of the CDR3 is 12 residues. V shed 8 bases and J shed 10 bases, with 17 bases lying between them. The CDR3 DNA follows: TGTGCCAGCCGCGGGGGGCCTCCGGGAGCTTTCTTT. Its translation: CASRGGPPGAFF.

This clonotype has only a few counts. The chain is built from TRBV4-2 and TRBJ1-1, with a weak D call TRBD1 (5 bases). V was clipped by 0 bases and J by 2 bases, with 10 bases between them. The germline V gene encodes CDR1 LGHNA and CDR2 YNFKEQ. The CDR3 is 15 residues long. The CDR3 DNA reads as TGTGCCAGCAGCCAAGATAGGAGGGGAAACACTGAAGCTTTCTTT. Its protein is CASSQDRRGNTEAFF.

The gene calls are TRBV7-7 and TRBJ2-5, with TRBD2 identical over 8 bases. CDR3 length: 13 residues. Germline V gives CDR1 SSHAT, CDR2 FNYEAQ (reference sequence). In nucleotides, the CDR3 is TGTGCTACCGCGACTAGCGCCCAAGAGACCCAGTACTTC. Translation: CATATSAQETQYF. The full variable domain, in which reference TRBV7-7 and TRBJ2-5 provide the parts outside the CDR3, is GAGVSQSPRYKVTKRGQDVTLRCDPISSHATLYWYQQALGQGPEFLTYFNYEAQPDKSGLPSDRFSAERPEGSISTLTIQRTEQRDSAMYRCATATSAQETQYFGPGTRLLVL.

A few counts support this clonotype. The chain links TRBV7-9 to TRBJ2-2; TRBD1 matches at 8 bases. The CDR3 contains 16 residues. Trimming removed 7 bases from V and 1 base from J; junction bases left unmatched: 8. Germline-derived CDR1 and CDR2 are SEHNR and FQNEAQ (reference sequence). The CDR3 coding sequence is TGTGCCAGCACCCAGGACGACAGGGGGAACACCGGGGAGCTGTTTTTT. The encoded protein is CASTQDDRGNTGELFF.

The V and J genes are TRBV2 and TRBJ2-3; possible D gene TRBD1, 5 bases. V was pared by 9 bases and J by 8 bases, with 12 bases between. Per the germline V gene, CDR1 is SNHLY and CDR2 is FYNNEI. This CDR3 has 11 residues. CDR3 sequence: CASIYRSTQYF. The CDR3 coding sequence is TGTGCCAGTATTTACAGGAGTACGCAGTATTTT. Variable domain in full (rest from reference TRBV2 and TRBJ2-3): EPEVTQTPSHQVTQMGQEVILRCVPISNHLYFYWYRQILGQKVEFLVSFYNNEISEKSEIFDDQFSVERPDGSNFTLKIRSTKLEDSAMYFCASIYRSTQYFGPGTRLTVL.